This TCR beta chain was identified during a study of control samples from healthy donors and cancer patients. The germline gives CDR1 GTSNPN, CDR2 SVGIG (reference sequence). With 5 bases removed from V and 13 bases from J, the gap between germline ends came to 30 bases. The CDR3 is 16 amino acids. Assay used: immunoSEQ multiplex PCR; TCRdb lists only in-frame clones, some missing. The repertoire has under 130,000 clones, approximately 83% of them found once; the top ten carry less than 15%. This clone was seen more than once but under ten times. The specimen sequenced was blood. This sequence was found in a woman aged 50 to 60 in good health. The chain uses TRBV30 and TRBJ2-1; D is perhaps TRBD1 or TRBD2 (5 bases each). The CDR3 is CAWGRPSNSDRVGQFF. The CDR3 DNA follows: TGTGCCTGGGGACGACCGTCAAATAGCGACAGAGTCGGTCAGTTCTTC.